This TCR beta chain was sequenced in a study of blood T cell repertoires in COVID-19 (dated by TCRdb to 2019 to 2021). With regard to the full study: Samples covering the acute and convalescent phases of COVID-19 were provided by collaborators in the United States, Italy and Spain. The prospective study material was composed of cDNA or gDNA derived from T cells, B-cell-depleted T cells, or PBMCs. Deeply sampled blood TCRbeta repertoires from subjects exposed to, actively infected with, or recovered from COVID-19 were included in the dataset. The repertoires were released in a freely available public database intended as a resource for research on the immune response to SARS-CoV-2. The samples were drawn from two sources: the first 160 participants of the ongoing ImmuneRACE study, and 1,200 or so subjects contributed by 6 global collaborators. The sample metadata nearly always contained a de-identified subject ID, COVID-19 status, age in years and sex. Where available, HLA class I and class II types were taken from metadata supplied by the sample provider and were not determined by assay-based typing. Overall study outcomes, separate from this receptor: The amount of clinical and demographic metadata varied by source and participant and was provided uncurated.

The immunoSEQ Assay, a bias-controlled multiplex PCR, was used to amplify TCRbeta CDR3 regions from genomic DNA. Concerning the study's data processing: Within the assay, amplification of reference gene primers was used to estimate how many nucleated cells each sample contained. Sequence reads were collapsed and filtered to measure the absolute abundance of every unique TCRbeta CDR3 rearrangement. Productive Simpson clonality was computed per sample as the square root of Simpson's diversity index over productive rearrangements. The clones in this table, taken by TCRdb from immuneACCESS, are in-frame only. Not every clone is retained; where verified, under half of the shortfall comes from an unresolved V gene, and the cause of the rest is unknown. The V and J calls and clone size come from that table; D and trimming were worked out from the DNA. The sample contains over 45,000 clones, around 85% of them found a single time. The leading ten clones occupy around 4.5% of the sample.

Collaborating institutions collected whole blood in K2EDTA tubes following their own protocols. For TCRbeta analysis, collaborators shipped samples in one of three forms: frozen whole blood, isolated PBMCs, or DNA extracted from either of those sample types. As encoded in the germline V gene (reference sequence), CDR1 is LGHDT while CDR2 is YNNKEL. Cut back by 0 bases and 5 bases, the V and J ends lie 26 bases apart. The CDR3, from cysteine to phenylalanine, totals 19 residues. The kept DNA is CDR3 alone, 57 bases in frame from the first base. About this clone: The target of this receptor is not known. No base quality values were provided; no much bigger clone lies one nucleotide off.

The sample comprised peripheral blood. The V gene is TRBV3-1 (or the pseudogene TRBV3-2) and the J gene is TRBJ2-7, and the D gene may be TRBD1, 6 bases matching. The receptor comes from a man in his forties or fifties with active COVID-19. CDR3 reads: CASSQEEASAGVQSDEQYF. At the DNA level, the sequence is TGTGCCAGCAGCCAAGAAGAGGCTTCGGCAGGGGTGCAGTCTGACGAGCAGTACTTC.